This T cell receptor (beta chain) comes out of a study of blood T cell repertoires in COVID-19. Study-level information: COVID-19 samples, acute and convalescent, were from the United States, Italy and Spain.

Exposed enrollees had met someone with a PCR-confirmed or clinician-diagnosed COVID-19 case at some point within the 2 weeks before study entry. Per the study methods: Amplified reference gene primers provided the basis for estimating nucleated cell counts. Only in-frame clones appear in the TCRdb table, and some are missing; sequencing was by immunoSEQ multiplex PCR. D and trimming come from the DNA, and the V and J calls and clone size come from that table. The sample holds hundreds of thousands of clones, 90% seen once. Germline loops: CDR1 SNHLY, CDR2 FYNNEI. V gave up 11 bases and J gave up 4 bases, with 15 bases separating them. The CDR3 contains 13 residues.

The source material was PBMCs or T cells enriched from blood (not recorded which). The clonotype was recovered from a man under 40 who had been exposed to COVID-19. The J gene is TRBJ1-5, the V gene TRBV2; TRBD1 is a possible D gene (6 bases). CDR3 protein: CASNGGANQPQHF. In DNA form, the CDR3 reads TGTGCCTCGAACGGGGGGGCGAATCAGCCCCAGCATTTT.